This TCR beta chain was sequenced for a study of human T cells and chemical hapten exposure (dated by TCRdb to the early 2020s). About the study as a whole: For sensitization, 2% DPC in acetone was applied to an approximately 2 cm by approximately 2 cm area of upper inner arm skin. Weekly therapeutic DPC doses were additionally applied to the scalp of patients throughout the roughly 23-week study period. Patch tests used Finn chambers with 0.01% DPC on the upper back, scored after 6 days by International Contact Dermatitis Research Group standards. The mostly female patient cohort included alopecia areata with under or over 50% scalp involvement, alopecia totalis and alopecia universalis. Libraries were combined into a pool for sequencing, and differences in TCR yield between samples came mainly from small differences in library volumes within the pool. Peripheral blood TCR repertoire changes were tracked in vivo in alopecia patients during primary and secondary sensitization to the hapten diphenylcyclopropenone (DPC). Blood was sampled from patients pre-sensitization (week 0) and at 2, 6 and about 24 weeks after DPC sensitization. Roughly 30 alopecia patients gave blood for TCR sequencing at one to four time points (pre-sensitization, 2, 6 and 24 weeks).

Library generation was performed with RACE. Sequencing took place on a NextSeq 500. During library preparation, unique molecular identifiers were attached to individual cDNA molecules so that TCRs could be counted in a quantitative, reproducible way. Both TCR alpha and TCR beta chains were sequenced from each blood RNA sample. The original pipeline was this. Samples had a median of 95,638 TCRs, with a range from roughly 20,000 to 700,000. The Decombinator software suite was used to annotate V, J and CDR3 in the TCR reads. To make PS versus PT1 abundance plots, every sample was subsampled to the same number of TCRs (28,000). TCRs were defined as expanded if absent before sensitization and observed at least eight times at the 2-week time point. TCRdb handled the public reads itself, with Q25 trimming in fastp and clone calling in MiXCR, and kept productive beta chains. Identical CDR3 proteins give one entry, which carries the most common genes and DNA. TCRdb's processing, not the study's, gives the V and J calls here. For this sample there are approximately 400,000 distinct CDR3 sequences; roughly 4.6% appear just once. The top ten clones comprise 2% to 3% of the sample.

Study-wide findings and limitations: The number of PT1 expanded TCRs positively correlated with patch test score, significant at thresholds 8, 16 and 32 but not 4. No change with DPC sensitization was found in the number of TCRs above 1 in 1000 frequency, and no evidence of global repertoire structure alterations was found. After repeated subsampling, changes were observed in the strength of the expansion versus patch-test correlation and in the threshold at which the correlation became significant. Because all patients had alopecia, a presumed autoimmune disease, the immune response of the patients might differ from that of healthy individuals. Compared with pre-sensitization or healthy control sets, expanded TCRs formed significantly more large CDR3 similarity clusters, which is consistent with antigen-driven responses.

What the time point label conveys for this sample: pre-sensitization, week 0. The treatment or condition label of this sample denotes: therapeutic diphenylcyclopropenone sensitization with weekly scalp DPC. At each patch-test visit, blood was drawn before the patch test was applied. Eligible patients were aged 18 to 70, diagnosed with alopecia, deemed suitable for DPC therapy, and excluded if pregnant. Total RNA was isolated from unfractionated whole blood collected in Tempus Blood RNA tubes. On this clonotype: What antigen it recognizes has not been identified. Per-nucleotide qualities are absent, and no much larger clonotype sits a single base away.

Trimmed from V: 4 bases; trimmed from J: 4 bases; junction bases lacking a gene match: 2. CDR1 and CDR2 are drawn from the germline V gene (reference sequence): SGHNT, YYREEE. The CDR3, cysteine through phenylalanine, is 14 amino acids long. The entry retains the CDR3 DNA only, 42 bases that are in frame from base 1. The sequence is built from TRBV5-4 and TRBJ2-5; 12 of the junction bases match TRBD2. The TCR was taken from a woman aged 50 to 60 with alopecia areata. Some clones in this sample may be carry-over from other donors' samples. Sequencing used whole blood, obtained in connection with sensitization to the hapten diphenylcyclopropenone (DPC). The nucleotide sequence is given as TGTGCCAGCAGCCCGACTAGCGGGAGAGAGACCCAGTACTTC. Translation gives CASSPTSGRETQYF.